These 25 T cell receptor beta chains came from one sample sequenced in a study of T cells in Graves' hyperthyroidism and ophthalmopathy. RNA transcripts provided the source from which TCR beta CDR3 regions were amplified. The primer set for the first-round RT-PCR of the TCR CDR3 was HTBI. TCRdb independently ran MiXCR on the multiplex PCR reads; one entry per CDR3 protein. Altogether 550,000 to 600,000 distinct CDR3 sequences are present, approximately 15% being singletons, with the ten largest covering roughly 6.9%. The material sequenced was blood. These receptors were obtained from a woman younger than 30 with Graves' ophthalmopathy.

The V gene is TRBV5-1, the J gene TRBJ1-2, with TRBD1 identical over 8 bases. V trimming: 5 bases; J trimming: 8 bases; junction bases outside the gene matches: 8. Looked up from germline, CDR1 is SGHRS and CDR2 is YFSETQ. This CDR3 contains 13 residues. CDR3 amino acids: CASSFGTGEGYTF. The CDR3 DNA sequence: TGCGCCAGCAGTTTCGGGACAGGAGAAGGCTACACCTTC.

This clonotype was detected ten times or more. The CDR3 region is CAWSVGPIYGYTF. The CDR3 bases are TGTGCCTGGAGTGTAGGACCGATCTATGGCTACACCTTC. This rearrangement joins TRBV30 to TRBJ1-2; no reliable D call. Germline V lookup: CDR1 GTSNPN, CDR2 SVGIG (reference sequence). With 0 bases removed from V and 4 bases from J, the gap between germline ends came to 9 bases. This CDR3 spans 13 amino acids.

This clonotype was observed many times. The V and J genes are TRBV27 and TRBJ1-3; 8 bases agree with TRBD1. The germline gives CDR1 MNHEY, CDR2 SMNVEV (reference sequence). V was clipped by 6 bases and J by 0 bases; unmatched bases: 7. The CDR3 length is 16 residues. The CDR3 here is CASRKTGDLSGNTIYF. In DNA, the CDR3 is TGTGCCAGCAGAAAGACAGGGGACCTCTCTGGAAACACCATATATTTT.

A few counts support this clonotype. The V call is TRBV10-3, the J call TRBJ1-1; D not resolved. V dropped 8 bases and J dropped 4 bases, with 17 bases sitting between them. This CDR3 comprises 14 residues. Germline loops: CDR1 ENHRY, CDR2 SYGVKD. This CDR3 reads CAICGRLFGTEAFF. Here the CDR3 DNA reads TGTGCCATCTGCGGTAGGTTGTTTGGCACTGAAGCTTTCTTT.

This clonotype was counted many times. CDR3 sequence (DNA): TGTGCCAGCAGCTTAGCGCGACGTTCCTATGGCTACACCTTC. This codes for CASSLARRSYGYTF. V and J are TRBV7-2 and TRBJ1-2; D gene uncertain. The germline V and J ends were trimmed by 0 bases and 4 bases, with 9 bases remaining between them. In germline, CDR1 is SGHTA, CDR2 FQGNSA. The CDR3 has 14 amino acids.

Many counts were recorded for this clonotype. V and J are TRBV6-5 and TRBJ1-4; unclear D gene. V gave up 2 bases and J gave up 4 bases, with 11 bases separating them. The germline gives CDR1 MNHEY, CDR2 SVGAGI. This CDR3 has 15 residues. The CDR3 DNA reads TGTGCCAGCAGTTACAGCCCAGAATTTAATGAAAAACTGTTTTTT. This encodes CASSYSPEFNEKLFF.

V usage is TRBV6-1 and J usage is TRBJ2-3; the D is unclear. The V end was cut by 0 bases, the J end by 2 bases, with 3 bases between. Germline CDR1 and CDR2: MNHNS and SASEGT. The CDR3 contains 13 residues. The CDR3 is CASSEAPTDTQYF. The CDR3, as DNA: TGTGCCAGCAGTGAAGCCCCCACAGATACGCAGTATTTT.

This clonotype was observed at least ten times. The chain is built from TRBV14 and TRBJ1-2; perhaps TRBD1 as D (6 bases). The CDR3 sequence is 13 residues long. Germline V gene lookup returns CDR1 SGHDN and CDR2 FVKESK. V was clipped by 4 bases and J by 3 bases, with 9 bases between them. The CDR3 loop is CASSPDRDYGYTF. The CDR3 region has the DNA TGTGCCAGCAGCCCGGACAGAGACTATGGCTACACCTTC.

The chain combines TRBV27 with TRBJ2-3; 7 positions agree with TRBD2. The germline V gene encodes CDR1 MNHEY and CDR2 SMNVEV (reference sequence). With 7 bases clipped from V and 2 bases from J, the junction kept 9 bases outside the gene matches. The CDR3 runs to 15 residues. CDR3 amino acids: CASTRAGLNTDTQYF. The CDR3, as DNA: TGTGCCAGCACCCGAGCGGGACTAAACACAGATACGCAGTATTTT.

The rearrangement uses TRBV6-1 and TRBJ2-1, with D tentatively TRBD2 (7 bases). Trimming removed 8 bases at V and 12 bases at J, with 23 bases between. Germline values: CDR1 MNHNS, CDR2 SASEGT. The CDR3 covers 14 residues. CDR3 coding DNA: TGTGCCAGCTCAAGGGGGGCAGGGAGGGATGGGCAGTTCTTC. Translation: CASSRGAGRDGQFF.

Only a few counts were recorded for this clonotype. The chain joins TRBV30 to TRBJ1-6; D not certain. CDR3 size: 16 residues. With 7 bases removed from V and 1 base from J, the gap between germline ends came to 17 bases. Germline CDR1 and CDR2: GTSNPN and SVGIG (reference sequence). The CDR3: CASTQKSRSYNSPLHF. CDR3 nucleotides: TGTGCCTCGACACAGAAGTCCCGATCCTATAATTCACCCCTCCACTTT.

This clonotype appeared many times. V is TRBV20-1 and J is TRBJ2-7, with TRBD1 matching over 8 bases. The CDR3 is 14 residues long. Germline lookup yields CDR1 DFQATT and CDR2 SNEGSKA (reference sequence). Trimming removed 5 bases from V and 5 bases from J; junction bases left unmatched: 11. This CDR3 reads CSADKTGEPNEQYF. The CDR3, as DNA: TGCAGTGCTGACAAGACAGGGGAGCCCAACGAGCAGTACTTC.

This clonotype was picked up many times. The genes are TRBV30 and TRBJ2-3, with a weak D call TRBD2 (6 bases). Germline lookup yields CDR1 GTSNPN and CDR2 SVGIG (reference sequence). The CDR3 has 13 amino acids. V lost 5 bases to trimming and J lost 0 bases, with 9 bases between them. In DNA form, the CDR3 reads TGTGCCTGGGGGACTTCTAGCACAGATACGCAGTATTTT. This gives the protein CAWGTSSTDTQYF.

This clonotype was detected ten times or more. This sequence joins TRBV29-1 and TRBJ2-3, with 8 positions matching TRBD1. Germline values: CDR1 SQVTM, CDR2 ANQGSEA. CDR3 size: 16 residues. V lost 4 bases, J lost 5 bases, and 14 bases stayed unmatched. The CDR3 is CSVVGILRGRGDTQYF. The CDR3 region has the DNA TGCAGCGTTGTTGGGATCCTCAGGGGGCGGGGAGATACGCAGTATTTT.

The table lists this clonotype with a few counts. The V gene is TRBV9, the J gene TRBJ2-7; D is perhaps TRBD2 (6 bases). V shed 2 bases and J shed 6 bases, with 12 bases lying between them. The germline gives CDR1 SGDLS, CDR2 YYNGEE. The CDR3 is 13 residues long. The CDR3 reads CASSVTSAGEQYF. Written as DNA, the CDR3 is TGTGCCAGCAGCGTGACTAGTGCCGGCGAGCAGTACTTC.

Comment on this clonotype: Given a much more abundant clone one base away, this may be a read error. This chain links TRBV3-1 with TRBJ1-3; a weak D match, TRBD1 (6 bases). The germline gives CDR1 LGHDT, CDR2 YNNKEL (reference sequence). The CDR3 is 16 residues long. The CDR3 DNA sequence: TGTGCCAGCAGCCAAGATCTCAGGGGAACTGGATACACCATATATTTT. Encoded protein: CASSQDLRGTGYTIYF. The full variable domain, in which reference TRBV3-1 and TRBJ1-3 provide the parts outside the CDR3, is DTAVSQTPKYLVTQMGNDKSIKCEQNLGHDTMYWYKQDSKKFLKIMFSYNNKELIINETVPNRFSPKSPDKAHLNLHINSLELGDSAVYFCASSQDLRGTGYTIYFGEGSWLTVV.

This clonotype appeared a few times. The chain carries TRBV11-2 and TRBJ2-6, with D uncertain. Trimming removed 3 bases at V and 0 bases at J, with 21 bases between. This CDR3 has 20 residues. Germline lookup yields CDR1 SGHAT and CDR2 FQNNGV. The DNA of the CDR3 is TGTGCCAGCAGCTTCCGAATCGACACGGCCTCGCTCTCTGGGGCCAACGTCCTGACTTTC. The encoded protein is CASSFRIDTASLSGANVLTF.

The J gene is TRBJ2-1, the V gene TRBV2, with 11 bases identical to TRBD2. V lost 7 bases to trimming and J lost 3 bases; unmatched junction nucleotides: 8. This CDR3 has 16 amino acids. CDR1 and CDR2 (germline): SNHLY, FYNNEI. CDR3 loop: CASKIAGGPGYNEQFF. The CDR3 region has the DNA TGTGCCAGCAAAATAGCGGGAGGGCCCGGCTACAATGAGCAGTTCTTC. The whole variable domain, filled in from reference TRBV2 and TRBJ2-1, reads EPEVTQTPSHQVTQMGQEVILRCVPISNHLYFYWYRQILGQKVEFLVSFYNNEISEKSEIFDDQFSVERPDGSNFTLKIRSTKLEDSAMYFCASKIAGGPGYNEQFFGPGTRLTVL.

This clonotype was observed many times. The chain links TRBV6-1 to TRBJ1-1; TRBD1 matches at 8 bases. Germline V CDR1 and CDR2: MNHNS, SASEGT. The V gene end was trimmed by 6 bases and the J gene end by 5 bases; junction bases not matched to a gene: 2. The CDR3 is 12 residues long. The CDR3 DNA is TGTGCCAGCAGCACAGGGGGGACTGAAGCTTTCTTT. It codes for CASSTGGTEAFF.

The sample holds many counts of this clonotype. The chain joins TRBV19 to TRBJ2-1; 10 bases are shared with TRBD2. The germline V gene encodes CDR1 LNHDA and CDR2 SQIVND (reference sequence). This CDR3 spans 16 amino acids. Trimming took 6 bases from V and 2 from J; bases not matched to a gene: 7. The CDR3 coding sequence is TGTGCCAGTAGCGTAAGTAGCGGGAGGACCTACAATGAGCAGTTCTTC. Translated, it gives CASSVSSGRTYNEQFF. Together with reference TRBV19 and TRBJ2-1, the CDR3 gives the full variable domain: DGGITQSPKYLFRKEGQNVTLSCEQNLNHDAMYWYRQDPGQGLRLIYYSQIVNDFQKGDIAEGYSVSREKKESFPLTVTSAQKNPTAFYLCASSVSSGRTYNEQFFGPGTRLTVL.

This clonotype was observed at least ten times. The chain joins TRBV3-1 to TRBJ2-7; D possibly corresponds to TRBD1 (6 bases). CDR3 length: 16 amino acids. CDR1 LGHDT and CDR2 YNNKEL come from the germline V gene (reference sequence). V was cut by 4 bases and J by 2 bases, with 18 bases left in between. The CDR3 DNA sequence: TGTGCCAGCAGCCTTTACACCGGGACAACCCCCTACGAGCAGTACTTC. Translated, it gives CASSLYTGTTPYEQYF.

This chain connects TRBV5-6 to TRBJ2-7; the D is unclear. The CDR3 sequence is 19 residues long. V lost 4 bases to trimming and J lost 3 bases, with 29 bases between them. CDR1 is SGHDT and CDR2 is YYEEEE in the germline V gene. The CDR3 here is CASSVSSRLRHLRDYEQYF. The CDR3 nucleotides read TGTGCCAGCAGCGTTTCGTCAAGGCTACGTCATCTAAGGGACTACGAGCAGTACTTC.

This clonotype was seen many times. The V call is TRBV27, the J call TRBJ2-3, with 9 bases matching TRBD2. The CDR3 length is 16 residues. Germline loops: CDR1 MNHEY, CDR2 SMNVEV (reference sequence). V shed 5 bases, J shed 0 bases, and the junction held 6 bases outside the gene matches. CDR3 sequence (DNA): TGTGCCAGCAGTACCGGGACTAGCTCTAGCACAGATACGCAGTATTTT. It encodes CASSTGTSSSTDTQYF.

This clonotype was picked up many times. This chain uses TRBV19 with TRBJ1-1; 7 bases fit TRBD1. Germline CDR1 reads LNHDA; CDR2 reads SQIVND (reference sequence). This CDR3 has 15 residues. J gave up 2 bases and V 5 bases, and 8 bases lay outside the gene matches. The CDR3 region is CASSRPRQGNTEAFF. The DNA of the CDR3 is TGTGCCAGTAGTCGGCCGAGACAGGGAAACACTGAAGCTTTCTTT.

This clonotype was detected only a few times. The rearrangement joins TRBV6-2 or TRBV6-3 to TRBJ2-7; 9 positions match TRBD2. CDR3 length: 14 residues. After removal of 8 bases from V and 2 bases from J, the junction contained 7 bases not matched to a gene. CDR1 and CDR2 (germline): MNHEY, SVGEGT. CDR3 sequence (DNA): TGTGCCAGCGGGGGGTCTAGCGGGGCCTACGAGCAGTACTTC. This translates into CASGGSSGAYEQYF.